This TCR beta chain emerged from a study of identical twins' blood T cells. The germline V gene has CDR1 DFQATT and CDR2 SNEGSKA (reference sequence). V was pared by 6 bases and J by 2 bases, with 17 bases between. The CDR3 is made up of 15 amino acids. A previously described protocol, modified, built RNA-based TCR cDNA libraries. Via MiXCR, TCRdb re-called the 5' RACE reads, giving one row per CDR3 protein. The sample consists of roughly 340,000 distinct CDR3 sequences, about 28% of them appearing once. As to this clonotype: Its antigen is still unknown.

Broader study findings: Twin repertoire similarity may partly reflect shared environment. Top TCRbeta clonotypes were shared more with twin than unrelated donors. Twins reportedly had markedly more similar V usage than unrelated donors, even among out-of-frame TCRbeta clonotypes.

The sequencing input was PBMCs. The chain carries TRBV20-1 and TRBJ1-3; D is possibly TRBD1 (5 bases). The TCR was taken from a woman aged 18 to 50 in good health. CDR3 bases: TGCAGTGCAAGCCGGAAGGGAGGGGCTGGAAACACCATATATTTT. Its protein product is CSASRKGGAGNTIYF.